This T cell receptor beta chain was sequenced in a study of CD8+ T cells in alopecia areata. Following extraction, RNA underwent reverse transcription to cDNA, which served as the sequencing template. Measured with immunoSEQ multiplex PCR; TCRdb has only the in-frame clones, and not every one. The profile covers about 220,000 clones, with about 50% appearing a single time and roughly 1.5% taken by the ten largest. As to treatment: oral pan-JAK inhibitor, 5-10 mg twice daily. This CDR3 contains 15 residues. Losses at the gene ends were 3 bases for V and 4 bases for J; bases not matched to a gene: 6. Germline V gene data show CDR1 as SGHDT and CDR2 as YYEEEE.

The clonotype comes from a human donor with alopecia areata. The J gene is TRBJ2-1, the V gene TRBV5-6, with 8 bases aligning to TRBD2. The sequences come from CD4+ T cells sorted from blood, collected at week 4, from a patient treated with tofacitinib. CDR3 DNA sequence: TGTGCCAGCAGCTCCGGACTAGCCGTTTACAATGAGCAGTTCTTC. This encodes CASSSGLAVYNEQFF.